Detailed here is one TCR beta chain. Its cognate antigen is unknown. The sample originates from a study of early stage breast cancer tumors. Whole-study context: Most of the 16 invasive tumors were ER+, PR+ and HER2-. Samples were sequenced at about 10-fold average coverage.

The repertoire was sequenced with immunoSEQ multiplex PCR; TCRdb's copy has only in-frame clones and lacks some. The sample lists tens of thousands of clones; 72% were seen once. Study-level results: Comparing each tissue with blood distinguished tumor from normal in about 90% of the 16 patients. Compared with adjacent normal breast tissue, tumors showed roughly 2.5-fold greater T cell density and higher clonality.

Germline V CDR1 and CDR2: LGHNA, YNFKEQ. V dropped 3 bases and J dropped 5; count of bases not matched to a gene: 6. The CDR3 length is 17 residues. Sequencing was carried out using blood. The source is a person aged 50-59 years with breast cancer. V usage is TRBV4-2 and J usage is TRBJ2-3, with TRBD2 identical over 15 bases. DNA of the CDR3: TGTGCCAGCAGCCACCAGGGACTAGCGGGAGGAAAAGATACGCAGTATTTT. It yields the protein CASSHQGLAGGKDTQYF.